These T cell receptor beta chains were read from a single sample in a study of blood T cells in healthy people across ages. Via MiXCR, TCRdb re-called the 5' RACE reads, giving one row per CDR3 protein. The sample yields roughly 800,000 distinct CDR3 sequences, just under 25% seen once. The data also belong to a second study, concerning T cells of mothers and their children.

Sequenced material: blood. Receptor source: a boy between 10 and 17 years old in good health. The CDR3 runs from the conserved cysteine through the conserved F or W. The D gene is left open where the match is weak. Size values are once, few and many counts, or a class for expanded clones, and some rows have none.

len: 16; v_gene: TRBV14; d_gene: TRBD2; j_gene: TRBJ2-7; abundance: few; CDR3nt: TGTGCCAGCAGCCAAGCCGAGCGGGGGAGCTCCTACGAGCAGTACTTC; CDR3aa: CASSQAERGSSYEQYF
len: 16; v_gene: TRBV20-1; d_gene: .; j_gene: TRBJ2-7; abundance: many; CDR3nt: TGCAGTGCTAGAGTAAGGGGCCGAGGACAGCCCTACGAGCAGTACTTC; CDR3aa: CSARVRGRGQPYEQYF
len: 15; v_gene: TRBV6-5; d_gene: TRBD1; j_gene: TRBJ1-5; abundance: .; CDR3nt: TGTGCCAGCAGTTATCTCGGGACAGGGGGACAGCCCCAGCATTTT; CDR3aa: CASSYLGTGGQPQHF
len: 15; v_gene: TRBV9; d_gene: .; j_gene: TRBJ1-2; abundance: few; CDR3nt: TGTGCCAGCAGCGAACTGCCGCGGGGGGACTATGGCTACACCTTC; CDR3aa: CASSELPRGDYGYTF
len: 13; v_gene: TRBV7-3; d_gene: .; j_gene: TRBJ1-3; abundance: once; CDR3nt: TGTGCCAGCAGCGCGGACAGTGGAAACACCATATATTTT; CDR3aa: CASSADSGNTIYF
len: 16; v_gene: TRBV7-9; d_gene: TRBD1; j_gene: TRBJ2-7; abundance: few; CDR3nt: TGTGCCAGCAGCCAGGACAGGACAGGGGTCTCCTACGAGCAGTACTTC; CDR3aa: CASSQDRTGVSYEQYF
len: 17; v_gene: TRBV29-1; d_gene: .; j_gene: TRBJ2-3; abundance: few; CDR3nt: TGCAGCGTTGAACGATCCCTCGCGGGGAGATTCACAGATACGCAGTATTTT; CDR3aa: CSVERSLAGRFTDTQYF
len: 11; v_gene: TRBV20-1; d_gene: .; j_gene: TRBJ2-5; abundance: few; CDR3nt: TGCAGTGGCTTGGGGCAAGAGACCCAGTACTTC; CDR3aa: CSGLGQETQYF
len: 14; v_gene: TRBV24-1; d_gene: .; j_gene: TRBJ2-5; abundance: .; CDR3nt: TGTGCCACCAGTGTAAACGGGCTAGCAGAGACCCAGTACTTC; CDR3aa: CATSVNGLAETQYF
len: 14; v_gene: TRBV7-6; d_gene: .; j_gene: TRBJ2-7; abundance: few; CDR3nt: TGTGCCAGCAGCACACTGGGATTCGGCGACGAGCAGTACTTC; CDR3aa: CASSTLGFGDEQYF
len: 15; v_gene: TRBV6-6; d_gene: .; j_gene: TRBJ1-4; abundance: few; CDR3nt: TGTGCCAGCAGTTACTCGGTTTCCCGAGGGGAAAAACTGTTTTTT; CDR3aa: CASSYSVSRGEKLFF
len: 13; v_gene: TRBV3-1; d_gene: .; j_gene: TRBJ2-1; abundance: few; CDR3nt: TGTGCCAGCAGCCAAGAAGGGAACCCTGAGCAGTTCTTC; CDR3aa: CASSQEGNPEQFF
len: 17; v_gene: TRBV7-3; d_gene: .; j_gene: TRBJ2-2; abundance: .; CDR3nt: TGTGCCAGCAGCCCCCGGGGTGACGGAACGAACACCGGGGAGCTGTTTTTT; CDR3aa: CASSPRGDGTNTGELFF
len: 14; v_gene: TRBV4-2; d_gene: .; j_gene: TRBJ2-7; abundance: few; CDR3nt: TGTGCCAGCAGCCAAGATCAATACTCCTACGAGCAGTACTTC; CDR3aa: CASSQDQYSYEQYF
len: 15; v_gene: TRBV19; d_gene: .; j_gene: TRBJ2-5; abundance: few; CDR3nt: TGTGCCAGTAGTATCTCCGGACTTCCTCAAGAGACCCAGTACTTC; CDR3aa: CASSISGLPQETQYF
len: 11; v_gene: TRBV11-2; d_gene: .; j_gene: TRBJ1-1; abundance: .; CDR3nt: TGTCCCAGCAGTCTCTCGAGGGGAGCTTTCTTT; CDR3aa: CPSSLSRGAFF
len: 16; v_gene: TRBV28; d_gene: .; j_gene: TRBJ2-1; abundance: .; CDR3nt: TGTGCCAGCAGTGACCTTGAGGTGGAGTCCTACAATGAGCAGTTCTTC; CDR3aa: CASSDLEVESYNEQFF
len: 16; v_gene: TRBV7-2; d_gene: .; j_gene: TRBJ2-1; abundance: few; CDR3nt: TGTGCCAGCAGCCCATCGCGGGGGCGTACCTACAATGAGCAGTTCTTC; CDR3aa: CASSPSRGRTYNEQFF
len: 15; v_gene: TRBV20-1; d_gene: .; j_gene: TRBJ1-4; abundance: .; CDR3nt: TGCAGTGCTAGATTCCCCCGCGGCTCGGGCGAAAAACTGTTTTTT; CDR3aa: CSARFPRGSGEKLFF
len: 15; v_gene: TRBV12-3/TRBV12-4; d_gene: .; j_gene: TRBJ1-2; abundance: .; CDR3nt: TGTGCCAGCAGTTCCAACCAAGACAGGATGAGAGGCTACACCTTC; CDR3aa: CASSSNQDRMRGYTF
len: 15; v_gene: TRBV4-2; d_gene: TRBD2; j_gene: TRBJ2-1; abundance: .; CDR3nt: TGTGCCAGCAGCAGAGCGGGGAGCTCCTACAATGAGCAGTTCTTC; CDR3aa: CASSRAGSSYNEQFF
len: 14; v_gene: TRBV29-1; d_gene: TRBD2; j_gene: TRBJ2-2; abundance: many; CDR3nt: TGCAGCGGAATAGCGGGAGTGAACACCGGGGAGCTGTTTTTT; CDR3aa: CSGIAGVNTGELFF
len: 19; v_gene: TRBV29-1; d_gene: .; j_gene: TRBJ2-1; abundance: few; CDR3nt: TGCAGCGTTGCAAGCAACCTTAGGGGGGGCCTTCCAAGGGACAATGAGCAGTTCTTC; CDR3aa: CSVASNLRGGLPRDNEQFF
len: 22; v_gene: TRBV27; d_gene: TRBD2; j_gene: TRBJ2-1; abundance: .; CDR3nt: TGTGCCAGCAGTCACCACTACCAACTAGCGGCCGGGGAGGGGCTTGGATACAATGAGCAGTTCTTC; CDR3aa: CASSHHYQLAAGEGLGYNEQFF
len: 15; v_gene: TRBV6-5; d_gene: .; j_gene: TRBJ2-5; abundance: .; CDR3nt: TGTGCCAGCAGACTAACTGATAACGGTGGGGAGACCCAGTACTTC; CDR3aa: CASRLTDNGGETQYF
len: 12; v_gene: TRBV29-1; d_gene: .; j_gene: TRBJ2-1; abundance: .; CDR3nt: TGCAGCGTCAGAACAGGGAGTTATGAGCAGTTCTTC; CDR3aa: CSVRTGSYEQFF
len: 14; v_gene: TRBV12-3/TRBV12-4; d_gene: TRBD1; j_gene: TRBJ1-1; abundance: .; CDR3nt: TGTGCCAGCAGACAGGGGGAGGCGGGACTCGAAGCTTTCTTT; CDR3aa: CASRQGEAGLEAFF
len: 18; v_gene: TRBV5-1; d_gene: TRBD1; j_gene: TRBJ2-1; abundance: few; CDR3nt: TGCGCCAGCAGCCCCGGGACAGGGGCCCTCCTAAGGAGCAATGAGCAGTTCTTC; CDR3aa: CASSPGTGALLRSNEQFF
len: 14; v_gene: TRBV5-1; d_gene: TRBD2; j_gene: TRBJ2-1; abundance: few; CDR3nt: TGCGCCAGCAGCCCAGCGGGGGGGAACAATGAGCAGTTCTTC; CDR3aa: CASSPAGGNNEQFF
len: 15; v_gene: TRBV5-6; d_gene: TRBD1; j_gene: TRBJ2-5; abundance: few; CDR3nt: TGTGCCAGCAGCTCCGGACAGGGATTGCAAGAGACCCAGTACTTC; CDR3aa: CASSSGQGLQETQYF
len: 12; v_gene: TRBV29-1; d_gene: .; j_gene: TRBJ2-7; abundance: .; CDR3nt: TGCAGCGTTGGGTTGGACTGGGGGGAGCAGTACTTC; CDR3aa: CSVGLDWGEQYF
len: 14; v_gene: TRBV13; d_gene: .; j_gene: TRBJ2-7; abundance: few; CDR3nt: TGTGCCAGCAGCTGGACAGTGAGCTCCTACGAGCAGTACTTC; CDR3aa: CASSWTVSSYEQYF
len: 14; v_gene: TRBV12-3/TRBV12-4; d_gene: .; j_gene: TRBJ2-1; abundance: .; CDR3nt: TGTGCCAGCAGTTACGGCATGAGAGGGGGTGAGCAGTTCTTC; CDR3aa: CASSYGMRGGEQFF
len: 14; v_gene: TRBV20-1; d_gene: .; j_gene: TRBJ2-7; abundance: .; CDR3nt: TGCAGTGCTAGTTTCCGGGGCCCAAACTACGAGCAGTACTTC; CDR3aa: CSASFRGPNYEQYF
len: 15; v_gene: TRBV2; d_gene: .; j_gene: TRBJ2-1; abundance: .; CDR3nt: TGTGCCAGCAGCGGAGGAGTTAGCTCCTACAATGAGCAGTTCTTC; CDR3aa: CASSGGVSSYNEQFF
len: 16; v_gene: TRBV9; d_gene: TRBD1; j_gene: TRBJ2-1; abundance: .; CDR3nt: TGTGCCAGCAGCCCCCAGGGGGCCGTGGAATACAATGAGCAGTTCTTC; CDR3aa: CASSPQGAVEYNEQFF
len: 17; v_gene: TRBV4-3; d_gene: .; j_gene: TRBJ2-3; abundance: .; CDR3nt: TGCGCCAGCAGCCAAGATCCTCCTACCTCTAGCACAGATACGCAGTATTTT; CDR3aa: CASSQDPPTSSTDTQYF
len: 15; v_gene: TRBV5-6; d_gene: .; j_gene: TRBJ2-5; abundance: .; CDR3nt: TGTGCCAGCAGCTTGTGGCAGGGTCCGCAAGAGACCCAGTACTTC; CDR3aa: CASSLWQGPQETQYF
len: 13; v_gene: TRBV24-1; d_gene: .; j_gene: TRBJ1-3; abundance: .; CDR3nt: TGTGCCACCAGGGGGGACTCTGGAAACACCATATATTTT; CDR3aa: CATRGDSGNTIYF
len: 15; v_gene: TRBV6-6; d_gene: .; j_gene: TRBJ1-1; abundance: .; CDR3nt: TGTGCCAGCAGTTACCTTTCAGCCACCAACACTGAAGCTTTCTTT; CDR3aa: CASSYLSATNTEAFF
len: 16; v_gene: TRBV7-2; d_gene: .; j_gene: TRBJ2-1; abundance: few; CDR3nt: TGTGCCAGCAGCTTAGTTACGACGGGGTTCAACAATGAGCAGTTCTTC; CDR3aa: CASSLVTTGFNNEQFF
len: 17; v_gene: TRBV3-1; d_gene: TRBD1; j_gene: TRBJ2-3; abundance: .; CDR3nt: TGTGCCAGCAGCCAGACCGACGGACAGGGTGGGACAGATACACAGTATTTT; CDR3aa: CASSQTDGQGGTDTQYF
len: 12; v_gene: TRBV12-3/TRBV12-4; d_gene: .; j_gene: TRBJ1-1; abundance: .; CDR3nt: TGTGCCAGCAGTTTAGACATCCATGGGGCTTTCTTT; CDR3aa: CASSLDIHGAFF
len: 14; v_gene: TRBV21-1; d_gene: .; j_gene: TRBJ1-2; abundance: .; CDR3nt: TGTGCCAGCGCCCGGGACAGGGTCGGGTATGGCTACACCTTC; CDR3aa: CASARDRVGYGYTF